This TCR beta chain was observed in a study of T cell responses to AZD1222 COVID-19 vaccine. Study details: Pooled samples include second doses given at about 4 or 12 weeks. Overall study findings and caveats: There were mostly white British donors and more females than males, and clonal diversity was possibly underestimated.

Profiling relied on immunoSEQ multiplex PCR, and the TCRdb table lists in-frame clones only, not all of them. The sample has about 140,000 clones, approximately 88% seen once; the top ten hold just under 3%. A remark on this clone: No antigen is known for it.

CDR1 MGHRA and CDR2 YSYEKL come from the germline V gene. Losses at the gene ends were 3 bases for V and 6 bases for J; bases not matched to a gene: 5. The CDR3 is 14 residues long. The V and J genes are TRBV4-1 and TRBJ2-7, with TRBD1 identical over 10 bases. The sequence was collected from an adult in good health. The sample in question was peripheral blood, obtained on day 0 of AZD1222 vaccination. In DNA form, the CDR3 reads TGCGCCAGCAGCCAGCGACAGGGGGCAGGCGAGCAGTACTTC. This translates into CASSQRQGAGEQYF.